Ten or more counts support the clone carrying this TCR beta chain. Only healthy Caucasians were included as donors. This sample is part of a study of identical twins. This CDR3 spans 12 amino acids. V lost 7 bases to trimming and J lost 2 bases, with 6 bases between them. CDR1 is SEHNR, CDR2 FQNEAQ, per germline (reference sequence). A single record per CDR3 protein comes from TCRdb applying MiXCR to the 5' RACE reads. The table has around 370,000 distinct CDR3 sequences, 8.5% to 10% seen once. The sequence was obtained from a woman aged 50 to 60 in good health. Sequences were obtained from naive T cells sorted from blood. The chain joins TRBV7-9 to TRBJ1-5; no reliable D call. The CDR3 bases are TGTGCCAGCACCTGGGGCAATCAGCCCCAGCATTTT. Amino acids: CASTWGNQPQHF.